This TCR beta chain was observed in a study of T cells in Graves' hyperthyroidism and ophthalmopathy. J lost 7 bases, V lost 5 bases, and 8 bases had no gene match. Germline V lookup: CDR1 SGHVS, CDR2 FQNEAQ. The CDR3 runs 15 residues. It was RNA transcripts that yielded the amplified TCR beta CDR3 regions. An initial round of RT-PCR targeting the TCR CDR3 relied on the HTBI primer set. TCRdb recomputed calls from the multiplex PCR reads with MiXCR, one row per CDR3 protein. The table includes about 200,000 distinct CDR3 sequences, under 20% detected once. Sample: blood. This sequence was found in a middle-aged man with Graves' hyperthyroidism. This rearrangement joins TRBV7-8 to TRBJ1-4; TRBD1 agrees at 9 bases. CDR3 in amino acids: CASSINRGPSEKLFF. The CDR3, as DNA: TGTGCCAGCAGCATTAACAGGGGGCCTAGTGAAAAACTGTTTTTT.